Each of the 17 T cell receptor beta chains below was sequenced from the same sample in a study of PD-1 blockade in mismatch repair-deficient tumors. Profiled with immunoSEQ multiplex PCR; TCRdb holds only in-frame clones, not every one. The sample has about 100,000 clones, roughly four fifths seen once. The sequencing here drew on peripheral blood, taken about eight months after starting pembrolizumab. Receptor source: an adult with mismatch repair-deficient cancer.

J is TRBJ1-4 and V is TRBV6-5; D is unclear. V was shortened by 6 bases and J by 4 bases, with 9 bases between the two germline ends. CDR1 MNHEY and CDR2 SVGAGI come from the germline V gene. CDR3 size: 13 residues. The CDR3: CASSTTGNEKLFF. The CDR3, as DNA: TGTGCCAGCAGCACCACGGGTAATGAAAAACTGTTTTTT.

The CDR3 sequence is CAWSVGRGTNYGYTF. The CDR3 DNA follows: TGTGCCTGGAGTGTTGGTAGAGGGACAAACTATGGCTACACCTTC. The genes are TRBV30 and TRBJ1-2, with D possibly being TRBD1 (6 bases). In germline, CDR1 is GTSNPN, CDR2 SVGIG (reference sequence). V was clipped by 0 bases and J by 2 bases, with 13 bases between them. The CDR3 runs to 15 residues.

This rearrangement joins TRBV9 to TRBJ2-1; 8 bases are a match to TRBD1. CDR3 length: 15 amino acids. Germline CDR1 and CDR2: SGDLS and YYNGEE. J lost 5 bases, V lost 4 bases, and 8 bases had no gene match. CDR3 loop: CASSLDRGTHNEQFF. In DNA form, the CDR3 reads TGTGCCAGCAGCCTTGACAGGGGCACCCACAATGAGCAGTTCTTC. Together with reference TRBV9 and TRBJ2-1, the CDR3 gives the full variable domain: DSGVTQTPKHLITATGQRVTLRCSPRSGDLSVYWYQQSLDQGLQFLIQYYNGEERAKGNILERFSAQQFPDLHSELNLSSLELGDSALYFCASSLDRGTHNEQFFGPGTRLTVL.

CDR3 loop: CASSQLADTQYF. In DNA form, the CDR3 reads TGTGCCAGCAGCCAACTAGCAGATACGCAGTATTTT. This rearrangement joins TRBV7-6 to TRBJ2-3; D might be TRBD2 (5 bases). This CDR3 contains 12 residues. Per germline, CDR1 SGHVS and CDR2 FNYEAQ. Trimming shortened V by 5 bases and J by 4 bases, and 7 bases separated the two germline ends.

This clone has just one count. V usage is TRBV7-9 and J usage is TRBJ2-1; D ambiguous. The V gene lost 1 base and the J gene lost 4 bases, with 5 bases spanning the gap. Germline V gene lookup returns CDR1 SEHNR and CDR2 FQNEAQ (reference sequence). The CDR3 runs 13 residues. CDR3 protein: CASSLVSYNEQFF. CDR3 bases: TGTGCCAGCAGCTTAGTGTCATACAATGAGCAGTTCTTC.

This clone appeared a single time. The chain combines TRBV14 with TRBJ1-4; D perhaps matches TRBD1 (6 bases). V was clipped by 0 bases and J by 8 bases, with 19 bases between them. Germline V CDR1 and CDR2: SGHDN, FVKESK. This CDR3 is 17 amino acids long. CDR3 coding DNA: TGTGCCAGCAGCCAAGATCCAAGACAGGAGGCAGACGAAAAACTGTTTTTT. This sequence encodes CASSQDPRQEADEKLFF.

This sequence joins TRBV6-5 and TRBJ1-3; possibly TRBD1 for D (5 bases). Per the germline V gene, CDR1 is MNHEY and CDR2 is SVGAGI. Trimming took 0 bases from V and 2 from J, leaving 11 bases between them. The length of the CDR3 is 16 residues. CDR3 loop: CASSYSPQGAGNTIYF. The CDR3, as DNA: TGTGCCAGCAGTTACTCGCCCCAGGGAGCTGGAAACACCATATATTTT.

This clone appeared a single time. CDR3 bases: TGTGCCAGCAGCTCCAGGGCGGCGGCTGGGGCCAACGTCCTGACTTTC. This translates into CASSSRAAAGANVLTF. The rearrangement uses TRBV11-2 and TRBJ2-6; TRBD1 might be the D (5 bases). The CDR3 runs 16 residues. Looked up from germline, CDR1 is SGHAT and CDR2 is FQNNGV. V was pared by 4 bases and J by 2 bases, with 12 bases between.

The gene calls are TRBV6-5 and TRBJ2-2; tentatively, D is TRBD1 or TRBD2 (5 bases each). Germline values: CDR1 MNHEY, CDR2 SVGAGI. V lost 4 bases, J lost 1 base, and 13 bases lay in between. This CDR3 spans 16 amino acids. The CDR3 bases are TGTGCCAGCAGTTCCGCCGGGACGCGGAACACCGGGGAGCTGTTTTTT. This gives the protein CASSSAGTRNTGELFF.

The count of this clone is one. This chain connects TRBV7-8 to TRBJ2-1; TRBD2 agrees at 15 bases. This CDR3 is 21 amino acids long. The V gene's germline CDR1 is SGHVS and CDR2 FQNEAQ. V lost 1 base, J lost 2 bases, and 12 bases stayed unmatched. The CDR3 coding sequence is TGTGCCAGCAGCTTAGAACCGCCCGGACTAGCGGGAGGGCCGGCCTACAATGAGCAGTTCTTC. The encoded protein is CASSLEPPGLAGGPAYNEQFF.

Written as DNA, the CDR3 is TGTGCCAGCTCACCACCGGCCAGTTATACGCAGTATTTT. Protein sequence: CASSPPASYTQYF. This chain connects TRBV18 to TRBJ2-3; D remains unclear. Germline V gene lookup returns CDR1 KGHSH and CDR2 LQKENI. The CDR3 sequence is 13 residues long. V was shortened by 0 bases and J by 7 bases, with 8 bases between the two germline ends.

This clone has just one count. The chain joins TRBV2 to TRBJ2-5; no clear D. The CDR3 extends over 11 amino acids. With 4 bases removed from V and 5 bases from J, the gap between germline ends came to 5 bases. Looked up from germline, CDR1 is SNHLY and CDR2 is FYNNEI. CDR3 nucleotide sequence: TGTGCCAGCAGTGGACGTGAGACCCAGTACTTC. It codes for CASSGRETQYF.

The rearrangement links TRBV7-6 to TRBJ2-1; D gene ambiguous. The CDR3 runs 16 residues. Germline V gives CDR1 SGHVS, CDR2 FNYEAQ. V was pared by 3 bases and J by 0 bases, with 12 bases between. The CDR3 region has the DNA TGTGCCAGCAGCTTTAAAGGTGGAAGCTCCTACAATGAGCAGTTCTTC. Its protein is CASSFKGGSSYNEQFF.

This chain uses TRBV5-1 with TRBJ2-3; D gene ambiguous. V lost 3 bases to trimming and J lost 0 bases, with 14 bases between them. The CDR3 is 16 residues long. CDR1 SGHRS and CDR2 YFSETQ come from the germline V gene. The CDR3 spells CASSYRPAVSTDTQYF. In DNA, the CDR3 is TGCGCCAGCAGCTACCGTCCTGCGGTTAGCACAGATACGCAGTATTTT.

The V gene is TRBV28, the J gene TRBJ1-4, with a possible D match to TRBD1 (5 bases). Looked up from germline, CDR1 is MDHEN and CDR2 is SYDVKM. The length of the CDR3 is 15 residues. V lost 4 bases to trimming and J lost 6 bases, with 15 bases between them. The CDR3 sequence: CASSSNGGDHEKLFF. The CDR3 coding sequence is TGTGCCAGCAGTTCCAATGGGGGGGACCATGAAAAACTGTTTTTT.

The gene calls are TRBV5-6 and TRBJ1-5; D is undetermined. V was clipped by 1 base and J by 0 bases, with 8 bases between them. The CDR3 sequence is 15 residues long. In germline, CDR1 is SGHDT, CDR2 YYEEEE. CDR3 bases: TGTGCCAGCAGCTTGCTAGGGTATAGCAATCAGCCCCAGCATTTT. Its protein is CASSLLGYSNQPQHF.

The genes are TRBV5-6 and TRBJ2-2; possible D gene TRBD2, 5 bases. Trimming shortened V by 4 bases and J by 3 bases, and 16 bases separated the two germline ends. Germline V gives CDR1 SGHDT, CDR2 YYEEEE. CDR3 length: 16 amino acids. The CDR3 here is CASSLLYGVDTGELFF. In DNA, the CDR3 is TGTGCCAGCAGCCTCCTATACGGGGTAGACACCGGGGAGCTGTTTTTT. The whole variable domain, remainder taken from reference TRBV5-6 and TRBJ2-2, is DAGVTQSPTHLIKTRGQQVTLRCSPKSGHDTVSWYQQALGQGPQFIFQYYEEEERQRGNFPDRFSGHQFPNYSSELNVNALLLGDSALYLCASSLLYGVDTGELFFGEGSRLTVL.